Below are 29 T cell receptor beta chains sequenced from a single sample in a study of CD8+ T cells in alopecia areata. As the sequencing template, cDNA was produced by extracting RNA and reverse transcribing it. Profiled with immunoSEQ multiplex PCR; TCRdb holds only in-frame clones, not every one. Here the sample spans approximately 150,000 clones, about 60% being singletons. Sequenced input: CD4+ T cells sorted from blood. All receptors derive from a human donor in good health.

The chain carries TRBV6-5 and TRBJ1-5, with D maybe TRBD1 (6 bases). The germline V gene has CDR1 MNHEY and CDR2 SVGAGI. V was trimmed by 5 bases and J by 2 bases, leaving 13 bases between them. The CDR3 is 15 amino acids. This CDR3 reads CASSRLDRGNQPQHF. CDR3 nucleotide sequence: TGTGCCAGCAGTCGCCTGGACAGAGGCAATCAGCCCCAGCATTTT.

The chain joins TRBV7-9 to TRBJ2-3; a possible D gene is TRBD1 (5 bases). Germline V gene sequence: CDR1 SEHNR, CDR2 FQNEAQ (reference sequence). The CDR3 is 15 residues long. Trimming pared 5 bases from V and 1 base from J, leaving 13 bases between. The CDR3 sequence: CASSLSRVGTDTQYF. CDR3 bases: TGTGCCAGCAGCCTCTCCAGGGTTGGCACAGATACGCAGTATTTT.

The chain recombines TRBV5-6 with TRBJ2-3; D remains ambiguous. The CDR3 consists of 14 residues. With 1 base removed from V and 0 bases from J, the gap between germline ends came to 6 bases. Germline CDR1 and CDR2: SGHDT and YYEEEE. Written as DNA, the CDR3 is TGTGCCAGCAGCTTGCCGGCCAGCACAGATACGCAGTATTTT. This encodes CASSLPASTDTQYF.

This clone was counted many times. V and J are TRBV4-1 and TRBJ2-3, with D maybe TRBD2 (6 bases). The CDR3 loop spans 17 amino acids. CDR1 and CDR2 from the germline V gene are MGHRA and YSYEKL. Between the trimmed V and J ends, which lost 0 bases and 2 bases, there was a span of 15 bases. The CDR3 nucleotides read TGCGCCAGCAGCCAAGAGGCGGTGGGACTTTCCACAGATACGCAGTATTTT. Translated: CASSQEAVGLSTDTQYF.

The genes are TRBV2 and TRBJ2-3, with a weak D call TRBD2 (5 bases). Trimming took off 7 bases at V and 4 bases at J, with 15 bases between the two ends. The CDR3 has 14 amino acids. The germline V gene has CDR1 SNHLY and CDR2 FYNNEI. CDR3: CASIRGMRSDTQYF. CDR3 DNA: TGTGCCAGCATTCGAGGGATGCGTTCAGATACGCAGTATTTT.

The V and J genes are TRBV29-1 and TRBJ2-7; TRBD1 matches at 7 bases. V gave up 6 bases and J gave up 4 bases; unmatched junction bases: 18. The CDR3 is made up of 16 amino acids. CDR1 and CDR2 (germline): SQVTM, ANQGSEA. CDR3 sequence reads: CSVSFWGQSSGYEQYF. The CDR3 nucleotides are TGCAGCGTATCTTTCTGGGGACAGTCGTCAGGGTACGAGCAGTACTTC.

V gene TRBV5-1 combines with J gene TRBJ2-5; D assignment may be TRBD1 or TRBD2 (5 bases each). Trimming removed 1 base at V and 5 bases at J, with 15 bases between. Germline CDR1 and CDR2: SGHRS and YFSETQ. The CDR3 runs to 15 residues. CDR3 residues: CASSLFIGREETQYF. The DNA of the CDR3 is TGCGCCAGCAGCTTGTTTATCGGCAGGGAGGAGACCCAGTACTTC.

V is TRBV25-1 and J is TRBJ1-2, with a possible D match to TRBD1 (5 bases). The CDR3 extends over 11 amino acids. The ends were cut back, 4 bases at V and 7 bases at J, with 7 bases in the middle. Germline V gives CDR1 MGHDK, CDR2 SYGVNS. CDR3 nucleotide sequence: TGTGCCAGCAGTGGAGGGACTGGCTACACCTTC. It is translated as CASSGGTGYTF.

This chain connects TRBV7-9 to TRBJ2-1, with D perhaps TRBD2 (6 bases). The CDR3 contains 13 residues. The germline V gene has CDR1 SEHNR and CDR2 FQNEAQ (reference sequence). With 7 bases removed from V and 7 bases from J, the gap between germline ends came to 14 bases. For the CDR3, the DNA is TGTGCCAGCACCCACGGACTACTTAATGAGCAGTTCTTC. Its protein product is CASTHGLLNEQFF.

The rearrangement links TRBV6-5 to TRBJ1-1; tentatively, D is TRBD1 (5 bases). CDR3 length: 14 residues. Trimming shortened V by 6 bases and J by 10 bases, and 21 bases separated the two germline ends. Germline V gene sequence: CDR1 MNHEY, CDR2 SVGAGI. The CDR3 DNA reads TGTGCCAGCAGCGAGACCCGGGGCCGGCAAGGAGCTTTCTTT. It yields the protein CASSETRGRQGAFF.

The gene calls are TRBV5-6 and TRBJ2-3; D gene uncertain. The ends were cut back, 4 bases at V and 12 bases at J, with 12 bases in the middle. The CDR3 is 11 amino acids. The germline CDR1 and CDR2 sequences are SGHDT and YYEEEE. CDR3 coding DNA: TGTGCCAGCAGCCTTAGTCTCACCCAGTATTTT. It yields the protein CASSLSLTQYF.

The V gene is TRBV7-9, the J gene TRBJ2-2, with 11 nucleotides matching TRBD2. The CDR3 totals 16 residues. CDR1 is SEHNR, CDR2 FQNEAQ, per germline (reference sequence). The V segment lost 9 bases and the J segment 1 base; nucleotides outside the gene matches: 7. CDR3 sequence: CASETGTSGNTGELFF. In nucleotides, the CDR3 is TGTGCCAGTGAGACCGGGACTAGCGGGAACACCGGGGAGCTGTTTTTT.

Written as DNA, the CDR3 is TGTGCCAGCAGCTTAGCCGGGCGCCAAGAGACCCAGTACTTC. Its translation is CASSLAGRQETQYF. The V and J genes are TRBV11-2 and TRBJ2-5; no clear D. The V gene lost 1 base and the J gene lost 1 base, with 7 bases spanning the gap. Germline V lookup: CDR1 SGHAT, CDR2 FQNNGV. There are 14 residues in the CDR3. Using reference TRBV11-2 and TRBJ2-5 for the parts outside the CDR3, the full variable domain is EAGVAQSPRYKIIEKRQSVAFWCNPISGHATLYWYQQILGQGPKLLIQFQNNGVVDDSQLPKDRFSAERLKGVDSTLKIQPAKLEDSAVYLCASSLAGRQETQYFGPGTRLLVL.

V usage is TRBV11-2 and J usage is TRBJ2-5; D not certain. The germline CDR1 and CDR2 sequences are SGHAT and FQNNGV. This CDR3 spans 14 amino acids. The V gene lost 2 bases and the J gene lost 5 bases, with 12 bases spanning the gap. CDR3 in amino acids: CASSLSGPKETQYF. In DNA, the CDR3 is TGTGCCAGCAGCTTATCCGGGCCGAAGGAGACCCAGTACTTC.

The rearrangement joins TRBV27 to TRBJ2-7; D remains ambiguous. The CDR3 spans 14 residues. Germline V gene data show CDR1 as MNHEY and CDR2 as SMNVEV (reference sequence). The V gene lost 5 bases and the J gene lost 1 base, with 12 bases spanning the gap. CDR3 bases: TGTGCCAGCAGTGCTAGTATCGGATCCTACGAGCAGTACTTC. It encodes CASSASIGSYEQYF.

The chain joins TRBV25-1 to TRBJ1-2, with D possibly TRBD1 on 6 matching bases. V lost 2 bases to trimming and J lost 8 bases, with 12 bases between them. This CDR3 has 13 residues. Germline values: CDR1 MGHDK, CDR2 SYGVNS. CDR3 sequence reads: CASSERGGRGYTF. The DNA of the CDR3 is TGTGCCAGCAGTGAAAGGGGGGGAAGGGGCTACACCTTC.

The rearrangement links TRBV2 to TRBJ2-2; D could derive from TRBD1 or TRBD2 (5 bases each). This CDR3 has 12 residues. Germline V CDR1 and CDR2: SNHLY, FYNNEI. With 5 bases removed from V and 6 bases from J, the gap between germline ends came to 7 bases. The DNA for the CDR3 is TGTGCCAGCAGTCAGGGACCCGGGGAGCTGTTTTTT. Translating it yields CASSQGPGELFF.

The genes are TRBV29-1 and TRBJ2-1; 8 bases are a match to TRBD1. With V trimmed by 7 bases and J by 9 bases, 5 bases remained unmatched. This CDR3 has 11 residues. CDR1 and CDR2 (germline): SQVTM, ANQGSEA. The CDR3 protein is CSGGTGFEQFF. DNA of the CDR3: TGCAGCGGGGGGACAGGATTTGAGCAGTTCTTC.

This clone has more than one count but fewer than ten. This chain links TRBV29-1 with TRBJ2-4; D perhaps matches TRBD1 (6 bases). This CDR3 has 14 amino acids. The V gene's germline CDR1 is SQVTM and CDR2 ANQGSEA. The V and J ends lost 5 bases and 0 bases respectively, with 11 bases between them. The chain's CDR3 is CSVWDTLAKNIQYF. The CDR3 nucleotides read TGCAGCGTTTGGGACACCCTAGCCAAAAACATTCAGTACTTC.

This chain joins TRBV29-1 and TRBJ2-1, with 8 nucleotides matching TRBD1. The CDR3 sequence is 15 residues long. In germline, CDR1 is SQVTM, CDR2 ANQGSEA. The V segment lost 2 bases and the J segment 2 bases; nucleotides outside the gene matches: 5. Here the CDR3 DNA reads TGCAGCGTTGAATCCCCACAGGGGGCCTACAATGAGCAGTTCTTC. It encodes CSVESPQGAYNEQFF.

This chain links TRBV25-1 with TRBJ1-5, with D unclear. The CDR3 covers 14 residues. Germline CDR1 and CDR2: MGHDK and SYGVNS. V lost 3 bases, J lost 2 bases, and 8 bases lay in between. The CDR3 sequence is CASSDAAGNQPQHF. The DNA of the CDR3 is TGTGCCAGCAGTGACGCGGCAGGCAATCAGCCCCAGCATTTT. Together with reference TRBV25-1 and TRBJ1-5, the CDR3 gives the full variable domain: EADIYQTPRYLVIGTGKKITLECSQTMGHDKMYWYQQDPGMELHLIHYSYGVNSTEKGDLSSESTVSRIRTEHFPLTLESARPSHTSQYLCASSDAAGNQPQHFGDGTRLSIL.

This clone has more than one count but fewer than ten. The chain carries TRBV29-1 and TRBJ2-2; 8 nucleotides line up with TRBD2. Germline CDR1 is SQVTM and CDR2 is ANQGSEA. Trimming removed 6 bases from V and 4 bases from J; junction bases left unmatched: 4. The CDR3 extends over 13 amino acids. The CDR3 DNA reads TGCAGCGTGACTAGCGTCGGCACCGGGGAGCTGTTTTTT. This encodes CSVTSVGTGELFF.

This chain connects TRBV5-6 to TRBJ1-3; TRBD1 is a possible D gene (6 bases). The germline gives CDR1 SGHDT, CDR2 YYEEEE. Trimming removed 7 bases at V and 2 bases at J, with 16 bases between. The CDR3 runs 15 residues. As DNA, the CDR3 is TGTGCCAGCTGTGACTCTCGGGGGCCTGGAAACACCATATATTTT. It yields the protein CASCDSRGPGNTIYF.

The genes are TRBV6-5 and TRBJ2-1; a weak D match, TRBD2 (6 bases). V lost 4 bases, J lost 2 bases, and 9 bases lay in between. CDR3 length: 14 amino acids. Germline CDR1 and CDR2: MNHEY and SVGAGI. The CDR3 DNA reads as TGTGCCAGCAGTTTAGCGGCTCCCTACAATGAGCAGTTCTTC. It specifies CASSLAAPYNEQFF.

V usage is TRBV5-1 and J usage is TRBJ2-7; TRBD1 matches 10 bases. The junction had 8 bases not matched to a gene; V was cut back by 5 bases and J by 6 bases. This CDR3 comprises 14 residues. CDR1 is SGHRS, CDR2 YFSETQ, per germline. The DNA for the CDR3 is TGCGCCAGCAGTTCAGCCGGGACAGGGGCCGAGCAGTACTTC. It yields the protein CASSSAGTGAEQYF.

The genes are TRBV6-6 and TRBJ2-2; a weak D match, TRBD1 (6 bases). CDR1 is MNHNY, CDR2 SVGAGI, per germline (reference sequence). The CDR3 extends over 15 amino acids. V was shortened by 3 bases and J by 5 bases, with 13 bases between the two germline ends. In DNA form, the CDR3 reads TGTGCCAGCAGTTATATATCAGGGGCGACCGGGGAGCTGTTTTTT. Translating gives CASSYISGATGELFF.

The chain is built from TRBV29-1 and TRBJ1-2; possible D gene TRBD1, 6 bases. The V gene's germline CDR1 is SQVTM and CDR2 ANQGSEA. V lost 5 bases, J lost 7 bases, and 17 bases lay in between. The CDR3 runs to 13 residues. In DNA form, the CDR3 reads TGCAGCGTTACGGGGGCGGAGAGGCTTGGCTACACCTTC. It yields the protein CSVTGAERLGYTF.

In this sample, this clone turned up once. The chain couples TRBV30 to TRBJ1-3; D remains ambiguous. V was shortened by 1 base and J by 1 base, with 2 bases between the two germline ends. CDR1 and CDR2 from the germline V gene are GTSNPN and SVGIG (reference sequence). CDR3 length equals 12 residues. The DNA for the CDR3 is TGTGCCTGGAGTGATTCTGGAAACACCATATATTTT. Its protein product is CAWSDSGNTIYF.

CDR3 sequence (DNA): TGCAGCGTTGAAGGAGGGACAGGGGCCACAGATACGCAGTATTTT. Translation gives CSVEGGTGATDTQYF. The chain employs TRBV29-1 and TRBJ2-3, with TRBD1 matching over 10 bases. The germline V gene encodes CDR1 SQVTM and CDR2 ANQGSEA. The CDR3 spans 15 residues. The J segment lost 2 bases and the V segment lost 1 base, leaving 3 bases of the junction unmatched.